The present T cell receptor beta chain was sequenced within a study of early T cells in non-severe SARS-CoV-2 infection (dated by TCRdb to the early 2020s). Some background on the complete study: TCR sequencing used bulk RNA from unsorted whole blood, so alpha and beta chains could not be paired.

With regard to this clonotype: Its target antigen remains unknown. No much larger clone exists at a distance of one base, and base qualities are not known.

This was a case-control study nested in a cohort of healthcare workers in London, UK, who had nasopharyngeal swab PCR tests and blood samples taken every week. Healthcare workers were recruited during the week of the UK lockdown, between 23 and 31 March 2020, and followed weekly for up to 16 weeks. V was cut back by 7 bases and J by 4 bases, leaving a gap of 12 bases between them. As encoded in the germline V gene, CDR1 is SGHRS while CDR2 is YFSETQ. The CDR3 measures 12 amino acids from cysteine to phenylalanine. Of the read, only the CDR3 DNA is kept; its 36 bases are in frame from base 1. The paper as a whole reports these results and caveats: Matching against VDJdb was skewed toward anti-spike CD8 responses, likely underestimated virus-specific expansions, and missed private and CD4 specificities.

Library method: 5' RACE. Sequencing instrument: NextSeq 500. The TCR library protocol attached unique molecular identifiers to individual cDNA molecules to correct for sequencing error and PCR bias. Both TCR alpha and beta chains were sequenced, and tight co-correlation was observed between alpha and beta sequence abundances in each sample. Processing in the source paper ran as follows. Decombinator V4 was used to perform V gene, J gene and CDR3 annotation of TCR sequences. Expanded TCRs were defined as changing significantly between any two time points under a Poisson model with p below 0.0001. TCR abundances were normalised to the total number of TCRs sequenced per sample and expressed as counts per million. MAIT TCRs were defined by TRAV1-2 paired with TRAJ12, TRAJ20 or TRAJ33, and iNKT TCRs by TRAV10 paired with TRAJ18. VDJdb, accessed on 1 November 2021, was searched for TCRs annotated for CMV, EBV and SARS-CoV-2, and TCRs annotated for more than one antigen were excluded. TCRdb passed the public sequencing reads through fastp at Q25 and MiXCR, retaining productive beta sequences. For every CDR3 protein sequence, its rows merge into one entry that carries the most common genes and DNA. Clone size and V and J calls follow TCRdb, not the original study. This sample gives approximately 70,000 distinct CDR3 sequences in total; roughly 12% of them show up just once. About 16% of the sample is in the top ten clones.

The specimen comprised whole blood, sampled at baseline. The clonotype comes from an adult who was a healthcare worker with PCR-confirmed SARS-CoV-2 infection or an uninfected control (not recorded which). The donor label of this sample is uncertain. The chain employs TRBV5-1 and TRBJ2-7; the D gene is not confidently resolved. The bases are TGCGCCAGCTTTTCCGACGGGTACGAGCAGTACTTC. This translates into CASFSDGYEQYF.